The 6 T cell receptor beta chains given below trace back to one sample, sequenced in a study of T-cell reconstitution after alpha-beta-depleted transplantation in children. Unique molecular identifiers tagged the TCRbeta library. TCRdb reprocessed the PCR reads via MiXCR and lists one record per CDR3 protein. The data hold about 600,000 distinct CDR3 sequences, with over 10% observed a single time. Sequenced here: PBMCs, mostly from graft donor cells, sampled 360 days after TCRalphabeta/CD19-depleted stem cell transplant. The receptors shown here come from a male patient younger than 18 who had a stem cell transplant for acute myeloid leukemia, so the T cells may come from the graft donor.

The chain joins TRBV16 to TRBJ2-3; unclear D gene. CDR3 length: 15 residues. Germline assignment: CDR1 KGHSY and CDR2 FQNENV. The V and J ends lost 3 bases and 2 bases respectively, with 12 bases between them. The chain's CDR3 is CASSQAPGPTDTQYF. The CDR3 DNA sequence: TGTGCCAGCAGCCAGGCCCCGGGCCCCACAGATACGCAGTATTTT.

The table lists this clonotype with many counts. This chain connects TRBV27 to TRBJ2-7; no clear D. V was cut by 7 bases and J by 1 base, with 2 bases left in between. This CDR3 has 10 residues. Germline lookup yields CDR1 MNHEY and CDR2 SMNVEV (reference sequence). The CDR3 protein is CASTSYEQYF. The DNA of the CDR3 is TGTGCCAGCACATCCTACGAGCAGTACTTC.

The CDR3 coding sequence is TGTGCCACTCATCTACTCGGGGATCCGGGACAGGTCTCCTACGAGCAGTACTTC. It yields the protein CATHLLGDPGQVSYEQYF. J is TRBJ2-7 and V is TRBV28; 8 positions match TRBD1. J lost 0 bases, V lost 10 bases, and 20 bases had no gene match. The CDR3 runs to 18 residues. The V gene's germline CDR1 is MDHEN and CDR2 SYDVKM.

CDR3 coding DNA: TGTGCCAGCAGCTCGGGACAGGCTTGGGACACTGAAGCTTTCTTT. Protein sequence: CASSSGQAWDTEAFF. The rearrangement links TRBV7-2 to TRBJ1-1; 8 bases map to TRBD1. The V and J ends lost 4 bases and 3 bases, in that order; junction bases with no gene match: 7. Germline values: CDR1 SGHTA, CDR2 FQGNSA. This CDR3 is 15 amino acids long.

This clonotype has at least ten counts. Here the CDR3 reads CSARPLAGADYEQYF. CDR3 coding DNA: TGCAGTGCTAGGCCTCTAGCGGGAGCTGACTACGAGCAGTACTTC. This chain uses TRBV20-1 with TRBJ2-7; 10 bases agree with TRBD2. The CDR3 covers 15 residues. The ends lost 3 bases at V and 3 bases at J; junction bases unmatched: 8. Per germline, CDR1 DFQATT and CDR2 SNEGSKA (reference sequence).

This clonotype was counted ten times or more. The chain recombines TRBV12-5 with TRBJ1-1; no firm D call. Germline CDR1 and CDR2: LGHNT and FRNRAP. The V end was cut by 5 bases, the J end by 4 bases, with 8 bases between. The CDR3 loop spans 12 amino acids. CDR3 DNA: TGTGCTAGTGGTCTGCTAGGCACTGAAGCTTTCTTT. This sequence encodes CASGLLGTEAFF.